A single sample gave rise to the 25 T cell receptor beta chains below, sequenced in a study of blood T cell repertoires in COVID-19. Libraries were prepared by immunoSEQ multiplex PCR; TCRdb keeps only in-frame clonotypes and omits some of them. In the table there are 150,000 to 200,000 clones, just under 90% of which are singletons. Specimen: peripheral blood. The source of these receptors is a young man with active or convalescent COVID-19.

This clone was recorded only once. This rearrangement joins TRBV10-3 to TRBJ2-1; 10 bases match TRBD2. J gave up 9 bases and V 3 bases, and 5 bases lay outside the gene matches. There are 14 residues in the CDR3. Germline loops: CDR1 ENHRY, CDR2 SYGVKD. In DNA form, the CDR3 reads TGTGCCATCAGTGAAAGCGGGGGGGGCGGTGAGCAGTTCTTC. Amino acids: CAISESGGGGEQFF.

This clone was recorded once. V and J are TRBV20-1 and TRBJ1-2; 7 bases fit TRBD1. Germline CDR1 DFQATT, CDR2 SNEGSKA (reference sequence). The V gene end was trimmed by 5 bases and the J gene end by 7 bases; junction bases not matched to a gene: 1. The CDR3 is 10 amino acids. Here the CDR3 reads CSAYRGGYTF. The CDR3 coding sequence is TGCAGTGCTTACAGGGGTGGCTACACCTTC.

The chain has TRBV7-9 and TRBJ1-1; 11 bases agree with TRBD1. The V segment lost 5 bases and the J segment 11 bases; nucleotides outside the gene matches: 4. The germline gives CDR1 SEHNR, CDR2 FQNEAQ (reference sequence). The CDR3 contains 12 residues. The CDR3 protein is CASSRTGGDAFF. As DNA, the CDR3 is TGTGCCAGCAGCCGGACAGGGGGCGATGCTTTCTTT.

Concerning this clone itself: Within the sample, other DNA sequences also encode this same CDR3. This chain joins TRBV24-1 and TRBJ2-1; 13 bases are a match to TRBD2. Germline V lookup: CDR1 KGHDR, CDR2 SFDVKD. The CDR3 extends over 16 amino acids. The V gene end was trimmed by 3 bases and the J gene end by 5 bases; junction bases not matched to a gene: 3. As DNA, the CDR3 is TGTGCCACCAGTGATCCGGGGACTAGCGGGAACAATGAGCAGTTCTTC. Translation: CATSDPGTSGNNEQFF.

The genes are TRBV5-1 and TRBJ2-7; 8 bases agree with TRBD1. CDR3 length: 16 amino acids. The V segment lost 4 bases and the J segment 2 bases; nucleotides outside the gene matches: 11. In germline, CDR1 is SGHRS, CDR2 YFSETQ. CDR3 DNA: TGCGCCAGCAGCCCCACCGGCTCAGGGGGCCCCTACGAGCAGTACGTC. Protein product: CASSPTGSGGPYEQYV.

In this sample, this clone turned up a few times. The chain combines TRBV11-2 with TRBJ1-1; D may be TRBD1 (5 bases). V was trimmed by 5 bases and J by 1 base, leaving 14 bases between them. Germline V gene sequence: CDR1 SGHAT, CDR2 FQNNGV. The CDR3 length is 15 residues. The CDR3 sequence is CASSAGGGWNTEAFF. The CDR3 DNA sequence: TGTGCCAGCAGCGCCGGCGGGGGTTGGAACACTGAAGCTTTCTTT.

The rearrangement uses TRBV6-6 and TRBJ1-5; no definite D call. The length of the CDR3 is 13 residues. Germline V lookup: CDR1 MNHNY, CDR2 SVGAGI (reference sequence). Trimming left V 7 bases short and J 4 bases short, with 11 bases between. CDR3 sequence: CASIGAANQPQHF. The CDR3 DNA reads TGTGCCAGCATCGGAGCCGCAAATCAGCCCCAGCATTTT.

The chain employs TRBV7-2 and TRBJ2-7; D is perhaps TRBD2 (6 bases). The germline CDR1 and CDR2 sequences are SGHTA and FQGNSA. V shed 1 base and J shed 5 bases, with 18 bases lying between them. This CDR3 spans 16 amino acids. CDR3 in DNA: TGTGCCAGCAGCTTAGGAGGTGGGGCAGGGAGGAACGAGCAGTACTTC. This encodes CASSLGGGAGRNEQYF.

This clone showed up many times. This chain joins TRBV27 and TRBJ1-1; 7 bases agree with TRBD1. Germline assignment: CDR1 MNHEY and CDR2 SMNVEV (reference sequence). CDR3 length equals 16 residues. V lost 3 bases, J lost 10 bases, and 17 bases stayed unmatched. CDR3 bases: TGTGCCAGCAGTTTGCTCCCTCAAGGGGGCGAGTACGGAGCTTTCTTT. Protein sequence: CASSLLPQGGEYGAFF.

The J gene is TRBJ1-5, the V gene TRBV5-4, with D perhaps matching TRBD1 (6 bases). The CDR3 consists of 17 residues. Trimming removed 3 bases from V and 0 bases from J, with 16 bases in between. CDR1 is SGHNT and CDR2 is YYREEE in the germline V gene (reference sequence). In DNA form, the CDR3 reads TGTGCCAGCAGCTCCGGCACACAGGGATGTAGCAATCAGCCCCAGCATTTT. Its translation is CASSSGTQGCSNQPQHF.

The CDR3 protein is CASSYSASQETQYF. The CDR3 DNA reads TGTGCCAGCAGTTACTCGGCTAGCCAAGAGACCCAGTACTTC. The chain is built from TRBV6-5 and TRBJ2-5, with unresolved D. The V and J ends lost 0 bases and 1 base respectively, with 6 bases between them. CDR1 is MNHEY and CDR2 is SVGAGI in the germline V gene. The CDR3 is made up of 14 amino acids.

The chain carries TRBV3-1 (or the pseudogene TRBV3-2) and TRBJ2-7, with TRBD1 matching over 7 bases. Looked up from germline, CDR1 is LGHDT and CDR2 is YNNKEL (reference sequence). The trim removed 1 base at V and 2 bases at J, leaving 11 bases unmatched. The CDR3 spans 17 residues. The DNA for the CDR3 is TGTGCCAGCAGCCAAGCGATTATTGGGACAGTAACCTACGAGCAGTACTTC. This gives the protein CASSQAIIGTVTYEQYF.

The chain couples TRBV6-5 to TRBJ2-7, with 8 positions matching TRBD2. The CDR3 runs to 13 residues. V lost 8 bases to trimming and J lost 3 bases; unmatched junction nucleotides: 6. Germline lookup yields CDR1 MNHEY and CDR2 SVGAGI. The CDR3 DNA reads TGTGCCAGCTTTAGCGGGAACTACTACGAGCAGTACTTC. Translating it yields CASFSGNYYEQYF.

A single count supports this clone. The chain is built from TRBV30 and TRBJ1-5, with TRBD1 matching over 8 bases. Germline loops: CDR1 GTSNPN, CDR2 SVGIG (reference sequence). The CDR3 covers 14 residues. V trimming: 6 bases; J trimming: 1 base; junction bases outside the gene matches: 5. CDR3 DNA: TGTGCCTGCGACAGGGGCCGAAGCAATCAGCCCCAGCATTTT. Residues: CACDRGRSNQPQHF.

The gene calls are TRBV7-2 and TRBJ2-5; D not certain. The CDR3 runs to 11 residues. CDR1 is SGHTA and CDR2 is FQGNSA in the germline V gene. Deletions cut 4 bases from V and 7 bases from J, with 7 bases between. DNA for the CDR3: TGTGCCAGCAGCTCGACAAGGACCCAGTACTTC. It specifies CASSSTRTQYF.

V gene TRBV2 combines with J gene TRBJ2-1; no clear D. Germline loops: CDR1 SNHLY, CDR2 FYNNEI. The CDR3 covers 13 residues. V lost 4 bases and J 2 bases, leaving 6 bases between the germline ends. The CDR3 here is CASSVSAYNEQFF. CDR3 coding DNA: TGTGCCAGCAGTGTATCGGCCTACAATGAGCAGTTCTTC.

The chain employs TRBV7-9 and TRBJ2-3; 14 nucleotides align to TRBD2. Germline CDR1 and CDR2: SEHNR and FQNEAQ (reference sequence). J gave up 0 bases and V 6 bases, and 8 bases lay outside the gene matches. CDR3 size: 18 residues. The CDR3 reads CASSQGLAGGLSTDTQYF. CDR3 sequence (DNA): TGTGCCAGCAGTCAAGGACTAGCGGGGGGACTTAGCACAGATACGCAGTATTTT.

The CDR3 spells CASGRGVYEQYV. In DNA, the CDR3 is TGTGCCAGTGGGCGGGGGGTCTACGAGCAGTACGTC. The J gene is TRBJ2-7, the V gene TRBV27; 8 nucleotides line up with TRBD2. V shed 9 bases, J shed 3 bases, and the junction held 4 bases outside the gene matches. Germline V gene lookup returns CDR1 MNHEY and CDR2 SMNVEV (reference sequence). This CDR3 region has 12 residues.

This clone occurred once. This sequence joins TRBV7-8 and TRBJ1-2, with D maybe TRBD1 (5 bases). There are 14 residues in the CDR3. V lost 0 bases and J 8 bases, leaving 13 bases between the germline ends. Germline V gives CDR1 SGHVS, CDR2 FQNEAQ. The CDR3 here is CASSLAGQGNGYTF. CDR3 DNA sequence: TGTGCCAGCAGCTTAGCAGGGCAGGGAAACGGCTACACCTTC.

This chain links TRBV7-9 with TRBJ2-1; 7 bases match TRBD2. Per germline, CDR1 SEHNR and CDR2 FQNEAQ (reference sequence). The trim removed 3 bases at V and 8 bases at J, leaving 16 bases unmatched. The CDR3 is made up of 17 amino acids. CDR3 in DNA: TGTGCCAGCAGCTTTTTCAGGACTAGGATGGGTGGCCATGAGCAGTTCTTC. Protein sequence: CASSFFRTRMGGHEQFF.

V is TRBV5-6 and J is TRBJ2-5; TRBD2 matches 10 bases. After removal of 3 bases from V and 5 bases from J, the junction contained 7 bases not matched to a gene. The germline gives CDR1 SGHDT, CDR2 YYEEEE. The CDR3 is 15 amino acids. The CDR3 region is CASSYLAGVRETQYF. The CDR3 bases are TGTGCCAGCAGCTACCTAGCGGGGGTAAGGGAGACCCAGTACTTC.

This chain connects TRBV29-1 to TRBJ2-1, with 9 nucleotides matching TRBD1. J gave up 9 bases and V 7 bases, and 13 bases lay outside the gene matches. The CDR3 runs to 14 residues. Germline CDR1 SQVTM, CDR2 ANQGSEA. This CDR3 is CSAVAQGARGEQFF. CDR3 DNA: TGCAGCGCCGTCGCACAGGGGGCGCGCGGTGAGCAGTTCTTC.

The V and J genes are TRBV30 and TRBJ2-6; a possible D gene is TRBD1 (6 bases). Trimming took 2 bases from V and 0 from J, leaving 17 bases between them. Germline V lookup: CDR1 GTSNPN, CDR2 SVGIG (reference sequence). The CDR3 contains 18 residues. The CDR3 bases are TGTGCCTGGAGTTTCGACAGGACCCTTAGCTCTGGGGCCAACGTCCTGACTTTC. This encodes CAWSFDRTLSSGANVLTF.

This chain links TRBV29-1 with TRBJ2-5; 10 nucleotides agree with TRBD2. The V and J ends lost 3 bases and 1 base, in that order; junction bases with no gene match: 5. Germline assignment: CDR1 SQVTM and CDR2 ANQGSEA. The CDR3 totals 15 residues. The CDR3: CSVDFGLAVQETQYF. The DNA for the CDR3 is TGCAGCGTTGACTTCGGACTAGCGGTCCAAGAGACCCAGTACTTC.

The genes are TRBV5-6 and TRBJ2-7, with D possibly being TRBD1 (5 bases). Trimming left V 4 bases short and J 2 bases short, with 16 bases between. This CDR3 spans 15 amino acids. Germline V gene sequence: CDR1 SGHDT, CDR2 YYEEEE. The CDR3 DNA is TGTGCCAGCAGCCGGCGACAGCTGCAGACCTACGAGCAGTACGTC. Protein sequence: CASSRRQLQTYEQYV.